The rows below give T cell receptor beta chains drawn from one sample of a study of Ad26.COV2.S vaccination and SARS-CoV-2 variants. TCRdb keeps only in-frame clones here, not all; method: immunoSEQ multiplex PCR. Of about 400,000 clones listed, 89% are singletons. The sample in question was peripheral blood, obtained in a trial of Ad26.COV2.S vaccine versus placebo. Receptors originate from a person aged 18-65 years who received the Ad26.COV2.S COVID-19 vaccine or a placebo. CDR3s include the opening cysteine and the closing phenylalanine or tryptophan. The D gene is left open where the match is weak. The size entry is marked missing in some rows and otherwise reads once, few, many or a size class.

TRBJ1-2 | TRBV28 | TRBD1 | . | TGTGCCAGCAGTCCGGGACAGGGTAACTATGGCTACACCTTC | CASSPGQGNYGYTF
TRBJ2-5 | TRBV30 | TRBD2 | . | TGTGCCGGGACGACTAGCGGGAGGGCCGGGAAGACCCAGTACTTC | CAGTTSGRAGKTQYF
TRBJ2-5 | TRBV3-1/TRBV3-2 | . | . | TGTGCCAGCAGCCAAGGGGGAGAGACCCAGTACTTC | CASSQGGETQYF
TRBJ2-5 | TRBV28 | . | once | TGTGTGGCTGGACCCCCAAGAGGGACCCAGTACTTC | CVAGPPRGTQYF
TRBJ2-1 | TRBV3-1/TRBV3-2 | . | . | TGTGCCAGCAGCCAAGCCGAGACGGGGGCTAAGCAGTTCTTC | CASSQAETGAKQFF
TRBJ2-7 | TRBV9 | TRBD2 | once | TGTGCCAGCAGCGTAGCGCCCTCCACAGCGGGAGGGTACGAGCAGTACTTC | CASSVAPSTAGGYEQYF
TRBJ2-7 | TRBV18 | . | . | TGTGCCAGCTCACCATCGACTCTCTACGAGCAGTACTTC | CASSPSTLYEQYF
TRBJ2-2 | TRBV18 | . | . | TGTGCCAGCTCACAGGGGTTGACCGGGGAGCTGTTTTTT | CASSQGLTGELFF
TRBJ1-1 | TRBV27 | . | . | TGTGCCAGCAGTTTGCGCCCCCCACAGGGAGTCAGTACTGAAGCTTTCTTT | CASSLRPPQGVSTEAFF
TRBJ2-7 | TRBV9 | TRBD2 | . | TGTGCCAGCAGCCAGCCGGGACTAGATATAAACTTC | CASSQPGLDINF
TRBJ2-5 | TRBV5-1 | . | . | TGCGCCAGCACGTCCGGGACACCACCGCAAGAGACCCAGTACTTC | CASTSGTPPQETQYF
TRBJ1-2 | TRBV3-1/TRBV3-2 | TRBD1 | . | TGTGCCAGCAGCCAATGGGACAGGGATGGCTACACCTTC | CASSQWDRDGYTF
TRBJ1-2 | TRBV3-1/TRBV3-2 | . | . | TGTGCCAGCAGCCAAGGGAAGACCTATGGCTACACCTTC | CASSQGKTYGYTF
TRBJ2-1 | TRBV29-1 | . | . | TGCAGCGTTGAAGGTATTAGTAATGAGCAGTTCTTC | CSVEGISNEQFF
TRBJ2-1 | TRBV6-4 | TRBD2 | . | TGTGCCAGCAGCGACGGGACTAACCTCAATGAGCAGTTCTTC | CASSDGTNLNEQFF
TRBJ1-5 | TRBV4-3 | . | . | TGCGCCAGCGACCTCACCGGGCGGGGAGAGCCCCAGCATTTT | CASDLTGRGEPQHF
TRBJ1-2 | TRBV19 | . | few | TGTGCCAGTAGTCAAATTACAGGGATCGATGGCTACACCTTC | CASSQITGIDGYTF
TRBJ1-1 | TRBV19 | . | . | TGTGCCAGTAGCTTTCGAGGGAACACTGAAGCTTTCTTT | CASSFRGNTEAFF
TRBJ2-7 | TRBV18 | TRBD2 | . | TGTGCCAGCTCACCCCCGGGGGGTACCTACGAGCAGTACTTC | CASSPPGGTYEQYF
TRBJ1-2 | TRBV30 | . | . | TGTGCCTGGAGGAGGGACAACTATGGCTACACCTTC | CAWRRDNYGYTF
TRBJ1-1 | TRBV7-9 | . | . | TGTGCCAGCAGCTTAGCGCAATCGAATAAAGCTTTCTTT | CASSLAQSNKAFF
TRBJ2-7 | TRBV9 | TRBD2 | . | TGTGCCAGCAGCCCAGGACTAGCGGGAGGGGCCTACGAGCAGTACTTC | CASSPGLAGGAYEQYF
TRBJ2-7 | TRBV7-6 | TRBD1 | . | TGTGCCAGCAGCCCGAAGACAGGGATGAGCTACGAGCAGTACTTC | CASSPKTGMSYEQYF
TRBJ1-1 | TRBV10-3 | . | few | TGTGCCATCAGTGTCACAGGGAAATTGAACACTGAAGCTTTCTTT | CAISVTGKLNTEAFF
TRBJ2-5 | TRBV3-1/TRBV3-2 | TRBD2 | . | TGTGCCAGCGGGGACGGGGGACTAGCGGCTTATGAGACCCAGTACTTC | CASGDGGLAAYETQYF
TRBJ2-6 | TRBV7-6 | . | . | TGTGCCAGCAGCCCCGGTGCTAGGGGCTCTGGGGCCAACGTCCTGACTTTC | CASSPGARGSGANVLTF
TRBJ2-6 | TRBV5-1 | . | . | TGCGCCCGAGCAGAGGGTGCTCGGGGGAGGATCTCTGGGGCCAACGTCCTGACTTTC | CARAEGARGRISGANVLTF
TRBJ2-2 | TRBV29-1 | TRBD1 | . | TGCAGCGTTGACCCGACAGGGATGACCGGGGAGCTGTTTTTT | CSVDPTGMTGELFF
TRBJ2-5 | TRBV19 | . | . | TGTGCCAGTAGTATCCCGGGCTACCAAGAGACCCAGTACTTC | CASSIPGYQETQYF
TRBJ2-3 | TRBV7-8 | . | . | TGTGCCAGCAGCCTACGGACGGATCCTAGCACAGATACGCAGTATTTT | CASSLRTDPSTDTQYF
TRBJ2-1 | TRBV10-3 | . | once | TGTGCCATCAGTGAAGGGCTAAATGAGCAGTTCTTC | CAISEGLNEQFF
TRBJ2-7 | TRBV4-1 | . | . | TGCGCCAGCAGCCAAGACGGCGCTAAGTACTTC | CASSQDGAKYF
TRBJ2-7 | TRBV7-9 | . | . | TGTGCCAGCAGGGGTGGGGGGACTTGGTACGAGCAGTACTTC | CASRGGGTWYEQYF
TRBJ1-6 | TRBV5-8 | . | . | TGTGCCAGCAGCTTGGATGGGGAGAGAAATTCACCCCTCCACTTT | CASSLDGERNSPLHF
TRBJ2-5 | TRBV25-1 | . | . | TGTGCCAGCAGGGACAGAGAGACCCAGTACTTC | CASRDRETQYF
TRBJ1-5 | TRBV27 | . | . | TGCACGGTTGGGGGGGCCGCCGTGGATCAGCCCCAGCATTTT | CTVGGAAVDQPQHF
TRBJ1-2 | TRBV2 | . | . | TGTGCCAGCAGTGAAGGAAGGACAAGAAGGGTCGATGGCTACACCTTC | CASSEGRTRRVDGYTF
TRBJ2-3 | TRBV29-1 | TRBD1 | . | TGCAGCGTTGAAGATCGGGACAGGACAGATACGCAGTATTTT | CSVEDRDRTDTQYF
TRBJ2-2 | TRBV4-1 | TRBD1 | . | TGCGCCAGCAGCCTGGACAGGGCGGGCACCGGGGAGCTGTTTTTT | CASSLDRAGTGELFF
TRBJ2-3 | TRBV11-3 | . | . | TGTGCCAGCAGCTACCCTCGGGACGGAGAATCCCGGTATGATACGCAGTATTTT | CASSYPRDGESRYDTQYF
TRBJ1-4 | TRBV2 | TRBD1 | once | TGTGCCAGTAGGACAGGCGGAAAACTGTTTTTT | CASRTGGKLFF
TRBJ1-6 | TRBV10-2 | TRBD1 | . | TGCGCCAGCAGTGAGGACAGGGGTTTTAGCGCCTATAATTCACCCCTCCACTTT | CASSEDRGFSAYNSPLHF
TRBJ2-1 | TRBV3-1/TRBV3-2 | . | . | TGTGCCAGCAGCCAAAGCGGCAATGAGCAGTTCTTC | CASSQSGNEQFF
TRBJ2-1 | TRBV18 | TRBD2 | . | TGTGCCAGCTCACCAGTGGCTAGCGGGCTCACCTACAATGAGCAGTTCTTC | CASSPVASGLTYNEQFF
TRBJ2-7 | TRBV11-2 | TRBD1 | . | TGTGCCAGCAGCTTAGCCCCTCCGGGACAGGGGTGGAAGCAGTACTTC | CASSLAPPGQGWKQYF
TRBJ1-3 | TRBV9 | . | . | TGTGCCAGCAGCTCCTCTGGGGCGGGTGGAAACACCATATATTTT | CASSSSGAGGNTIYF
TRBJ1-6 | TRBV28 | TRBD1 | . | TGTGCCAGCACCCGACAGGGGGTCCCCCAGGGCCTCAATTCACCCCTCCACTTT | CASTRQGVPQGLNSPLHF
TRBJ1-2 | TRBV5-5 | TRBD1 | . | TGTGCCAGCAGCAACGGACAGGGCCACTATGGCTACACCTTC | CASSNGQGHYGYTF
TRBJ2-3 | TRBV11-2 | TRBD2 | . | TGTGCCAGCAGCTTCCTACTAGCGGGAGAGGATACGCAGTATTTT | CASSFLLAGEDTQYF
TRBJ1-5 | TRBV5-6 | . | . | TGTGCCAGCAGCTTGGCCATGGGGGCTAATCAGCCCCAGCATTTT | CASSLAMGANQPQHF
TRBJ2-3 | TRBV21-1 | . | . | TGTGCCAGCAGCTACCGGGACCCTATTCTATGTCCGGCAGATACGCAGTATTTT | CASSYRDPILCPADTQYF
TRBJ2-7 | TRBV19 | . | once | TGTGCCAGTAGTATCGGCATCCACTCCTACGAGCAGTACTTC | CASSIGIHSYEQYF
TRBJ2-3 | TRBV9 | . | . | TGTGCCAGCAGCGTAGAAGGGACTTCAGATACGCAGTATTTT | CASSVEGTSDTQYF
TRBJ2-5 | TRBV2 | . | . | TGTGCCAGCAGCCTAGGGACCCAGTACTTC | CASSLGTQYF
TRBJ2-5 | TRBV4-2 | . | . | TGTGCCAGCAGCCAAGATCTGTCGGAGACCCAGTACTTC | CASSQDLSETQYF
TRBJ1-2 | TRBV7-3 | . | once | TGTGCCAGCAGCTTAAGAAGGGCAGGTTTAGGCTATGGCTACACCTTC | CASSLRRAGLGYGYTF
TRBJ2-2 | TRBV9 | TRBD2 | . | TGTGCCAGCAGCGCCCCCGCCGGGACTAGCTTTCGGTCCGGGGAGCTGTTTTTT | CASSAPAGTSFRSGELFF
TRBJ2-4 | TRBV7-2 | . | . | TGTGCCAGCAGCTTAGAGGTCCAACACATTCAGTACTTC | CASSLEVQHIQYF
TRBJ1-5 | TRBV11-2 | . | . | TGTGCCAGCAGCTTAGATAGCCGGGCCAGCAGCAATCAGCCCCAGCATTTT | CASSLDSRASSNQPQHF
TRBJ2-2 | TRBV14 | . | . | TGTGCCAGCAGCCAATCCCGGGGGAACACCGGGGAGCTGTTTTTT | CASSQSRGNTGELFF